This T cell receptor (beta chain) comes out of a study of blood T cell repertoires in COVID-19. Original methodology: Estimates of nucleated cell counts were drawn from the amplification of reference gene primers. Method: immunoSEQ multiplex PCR; TCRdb's copy keeps in-frame clones and lacks some. V, J and clone size are taken as reported in that table, and D and trimming were inferred from the DNA itself. This table has about 160,000 clones, 82% appearing once. The CDR3 extends over 16 amino acids. The V segment lost 3 bases and the J segment 4 bases; nucleotides outside the gene matches: 9. Germline V gene sequence: CDR1 MGHDK, CDR2 SYGVNS.

The V call is TRBV25-1, the J call TRBJ2-3; 8 bases match TRBD1. What was sequenced was peripheral blood. The clonotype originates from a woman aged 80 or over with acute or convalescent COVID-19. DNA of the CDR3: TGTGCCAGCAGTGACCCCGGACAGGGTTGGGCAGATACGCAGTATTTT. Translation gives CASSDPGQGWADTQYF. Filled out from reference TRBV25-1 and TRBJ2-3, the complete variable domain reads EADIYQTPRYLVIGTGKKITLECSQTMGHDKMYWYQQDPGMELHLIHYSYGVNSTEKGDLSSESTVSRIRTEHFPLTLESARPSHTSQYLCASSDPGQGWADTQYFGPGTRLTVL.